The 30 T cell receptor beta chains below were found in one sample sequenced in a study of blood T cell repertoires in COVID-19. The method was immunoSEQ multiplex PCR; TCRdb's version includes in-frame clones alone and lacks a portion of them. The repertoire includes 340,000 or so clones, about 86% of them detected once, and approximately 4.4% sits in the top ten. Sequencing was done on a sample of PBMCs or T cells enriched from blood (not recorded which). The receptors originated from a woman between 35 and 50 years old with acute COVID-19.

The V gene is TRBV10-3, the J gene TRBJ1-5, with 7 bases aligning to TRBD1. This CDR3 has 16 amino acids. V shed 2 bases, J shed 2 bases, and the junction held 6 bases outside the gene matches. Germline V gene lookup returns CDR1 ENHRY and CDR2 SYGVKD. The CDR3 reads CAISESQGVGNQPQHF. DNA of the CDR3: TGTGCCATCAGTGAGAGCCAGGGGGTTGGCAATCAGCCCCAGCATTTT.

The genes are TRBV20-1 and TRBJ2-1; D is possibly TRBD2 (5 bases). In germline, CDR1 is DFQATT, CDR2 SNEGSKA (reference sequence). The CDR3 sequence is 11 residues long. V lost 4 bases and J 15 bases, leaving 16 bases between the germline ends. The CDR3 is CSANNGVAAFF. For the CDR3, the DNA is TGCAGTGCTAACAACGGGGTAGCCGCGTTCTTC.

On this clone itself: This same CDR3 is encoded by further DNA sequences in the sample. The V call is TRBV9, the J call TRBJ1-3; D ambiguous. The V gene's germline CDR1 is SGDLS and CDR2 YYNGEE. The CDR3 is 13 residues long. Trimming shortened V by 0 bases and J by 3 bases, and 4 bases separated the two germline ends. CDR3 sequence reads: CASSVGGGNTIYF. The DNA for the CDR3 is TGTGCCAGCAGCGTAGGCGGTGGAAACACCATATATTTT.

V and J are TRBV29-1 and TRBJ2-3; 10 nucleotides match TRBD2. The germline V gene has CDR1 SQVTM and CDR2 ANQGSEA. CDR3 length equals 15 residues. The V segment lost 6 bases and the J segment 2 bases; nucleotides outside the gene matches: 8. The chain's CDR3 is CSVAIAGGPTDTQYF. The CDR3 DNA follows: TGCAGCGTGGCCATAGCGGGAGGACCCACAGATACGCAGTATTTT.

The V call is TRBV19, the J call TRBJ1-1; D call uncertain. V was shortened by 3 bases and J by 3 bases, with 11 bases between the two germline ends. From germline, CDR1 is LNHDA and CDR2 SQIVND (reference sequence). The length of the CDR3 is 14 residues. CDR3 region: CASSIRGQYTEAFF. Here the CDR3 DNA reads TGTGCCAGTAGTATTCGAGGGCAGTACACTGAAGCTTTCTTT.

The genes are TRBV25-1 and TRBJ1-2; D is perhaps TRBD1 (5 bases). The CDR3 runs to 13 residues. Germline V gene sequence: CDR1 MGHDK, CDR2 SYGVNS. With 2 bases removed from V and 3 bases from J, the gap between germline ends came to 7 bases. The CDR3 region is CASSEIGDYGYTF. The CDR3 DNA is TGTGCCAGCAGTGAAATAGGGGACTATGGCTACACCTTC.

The V call is TRBV12-3 or TRBV12-4, the J call TRBJ1-2; D is possibly TRBD1 (5 bases). The V and J ends lost 5 bases and 5 bases respectively, with 12 bases between them. The CDR3 totals 13 residues. CDR3 sequence reads: CASSPGGVYGYTF. CDR3 nucleotides: TGTGCCAGCAGTCCGGGAGGGGTTTATGGCTACACCTTC.

This clone was counted once. V is TRBV9 and J is TRBJ1-6, with TRBD1 matching 7 bases. After removal of 0 bases from V and 10 bases from J, the junction contained 7 bases not matched to a gene. CDR3 length: 15 amino acids. From germline, CDR1 is SGDLS and CDR2 YYNGEE. DNA of the CDR3: TGTGCCAGCAGCGTAGGGTGGACAGGAGCATCACCCCTCCACTTT. It is translated as CASSVGWTGASPLHF.

The chain couples TRBV19 to TRBJ2-6; weak D call: TRBD2 (6 bases). Germline V CDR1 and CDR2: LNHDA, SQIVND (reference sequence). The CDR3 runs 16 residues. Trimming took 10 bases from V and 4 from J, leaving 20 bases between them. The CDR3 DNA reads as TGTGCCACTTATGGGTTTCGGGAGTCCGGGGCCAACGTCCTGACTTTC. Its translation is CATYGFRESGANVLTF.

The rearrangement uses TRBV5-1 and TRBJ2-5, with 7 bases identical to TRBD2. J gave up 5 bases and V 0 bases, and 4 bases lay outside the gene matches. Germline V gene data show CDR1 as SGHRS and CDR2 as YFSETQ. This CDR3 is built from 14 residues. The CDR3 reads CASSLVQGGETQYF. DNA for the CDR3: TGCGCCAGCAGCTTGGTGCAGGGAGGGGAGACCCAGTACTTC.

This chain uses TRBV14 with TRBJ2-2; 9 nucleotides align to TRBD2. Germline trimming cut 0 bases from V and 7 bases from J; bases unmatched to any gene: 9. This CDR3 region has 17 residues. The germline CDR1 and CDR2 sequences are SGHDN and FVKESK. Written as DNA, the CDR3 is TGTGCCAGCAGCCAAGATAGCGGGAGCGGTTCCCGCGGGGAGCTGTTTTTT. This sequence encodes CASSQDSGSGSRGELFF. Looking up the rest from reference TRBV14 and TRBJ2-2 gives the full variable domain: EAGVTQFPSHSVIEKGQTVTLRCDPISGHDNLYWYRRVMGKEIKFLLHFVKESKQDESGMPNNRFLAERTGGTYSTLKVQPAELEDSGVYFCASSQDSGSGSRGELFFGEGSRLTVL.

The V call is TRBV19, the J call TRBJ2-7, with D possibly matching TRBD1 (5 bases). The CDR3 covers 15 residues. Per the germline V gene, CDR1 is LNHDA and CDR2 is SQIVND (reference sequence). V was clipped by 6 bases and J by 0 bases, with 15 bases between them. Here the CDR3 reads CASSFGRTSSYEQYF. CDR3 nucleotide sequence: TGTGCCAGTAGCTTCGGCAGGACAAGCTCCTACGAGCAGTACTTC.

This sequence joins TRBV7-8 and TRBJ1-5; D is possibly TRBD1 (6 bases). The V gene's germline CDR1 is SGHVS and CDR2 FQNEAQ. Trimming stripped 0 bases from V and 0 bases from J, with 15 bases between. This CDR3 contains 18 residues. This CDR3 reads CASSLAQGKDFSNQPQHF. In DNA form, the CDR3 reads TGTGCCAGCAGCTTAGCGCAGGGGAAGGACTTTAGCAATCAGCCCCAGCATTTT.

This sequence joins TRBV4-3 and TRBJ2-1, with a possible D match to TRBD1 (7 bases). The CDR3 is made up of 17 amino acids. Germline CDR1 reads LGHNA; CDR2 reads YSLEER. V was pared by 2 bases and J by 6 bases, with 20 bases between. The chain's CDR3 is CASSQRGERGRGNEQFF. CDR3 DNA: TGCGCCAGCAGCCAAAGAGGGGAGAGGGGGCGGGGCAATGAGCAGTTCTTC.

This clone appeared a single time. The junction departs from the called germline gene at one end, perhaps through a read error. The genes are TRBV7-2 and TRBJ1-4; D possibly corresponds to TRBD1 (6 bases). Germline-derived CDR1 and CDR2 are SGHTA and FQGNSA. The CDR3 spans 13 residues. In nucleotides, the CDR3 is TGTGCCAGCAGCTTAGAAGGGGGACGGCAACGCATTTTT. Residues: CASSLEGGRQRIF.

This clone appeared a single time. The rearrangement uses TRBV18 and TRBJ2-1; 7 bases map to TRBD2. Germline V gives CDR1 KGHSH, CDR2 LQKENI. V trimming: 4 bases; J trimming: 7 bases; junction bases outside the gene matches: 10. This CDR3 is built from 15 residues. In DNA form, the CDR3 reads TGTGCCAGCTCACGTACTAGCGACCGCGGGAATGAGCAGTTCTTC. It is translated as CASSRTSDRGNEQFF.

The chain carries TRBV5-1 and TRBJ2-1; TRBD2 aligns across 12 bases. J lost 12 bases, V lost 6 bases, and 10 bases had no gene match. The CDR3 is 14 residues long. CDR1 SGHRS and CDR2 YFSETQ come from the germline V gene. The CDR3 bases are TGCGCCAGCAATTCCCGGGGACTAGCGGGTGGGCAGTTCTTC. This codes for CASNSRGLAGGQFF.

The chain combines TRBV19 with TRBJ2-5, with 7 bases aligning to TRBD2. This CDR3 comprises 17 residues. V lost 2 bases, J lost 5 bases, and 14 bases stayed unmatched. Per the germline V gene, CDR1 is LNHDA and CDR2 is SQIVND (reference sequence). The CDR3 sequence: CASSIFWAGESQETQYF. CDR3 nucleotide sequence: TGTGCCAGTAGTATATTCTGGGCGGGAGAATCGCAGGAGACCCAGTACTTC. The whole variable domain, filled in from reference TRBV19 and TRBJ2-5, reads DGGITQSPKYLFRKEGQNVTLSCEQNLNHDAMYWYRQDPGQGLRLIYYSQIVNDFQKGDIAEGYSVSREKKESFPLTVTSAQKNPTAFYLCASSIFWAGESQETQYFGPGTRLLVL.

The chain links TRBV14 to TRBJ2-5, with 10 positions matching TRBD2. This CDR3 spans 16 amino acids. The V gene's germline CDR1 is SGHDN and CDR2 FVKESK. V lost 5 bases and J lost 7; bases outside the gene matches: 13. The CDR3 region has the DNA TGTGCCAGCAGCTACCCTAGCGGGAGCCACTCAGGGACCCAGTACTTC. Translation gives CASSYPSGSHSGTQYF.

This clone has just one count. CDR3 nucleotides: TGCGCCAGCAGATTTACCCCAGACACCTCCTACGAGCAGTACTTC. This encodes CASRFTPDTSYEQYF. The chain has TRBV5-1 and TRBJ2-7; D unresolved. The germline V and J ends were trimmed by 5 bases and 0 bases, with 15 bases remaining between them. The CDR3 covers 15 residues. The germline V gene has CDR1 SGHRS and CDR2 YFSETQ.

The chain carries TRBV14 and TRBJ1-1; D gene unclear. The V gene's germline CDR1 is SGHDN and CDR2 FVKESK. Trimming removed 0 bases from V and 4 bases from J, with 12 bases in between. The CDR3 is made up of 15 amino acids. This chain's CDR3 is CASSQDPGILTEAFF. The CDR3 nucleotides are TGTGCCAGCAGCCAAGATCCCGGGATCCTCACTGAAGCTTTCTTT.

This chain connects TRBV2 to TRBJ1-1, with TRBD1 identical over 10 bases. Per germline, CDR1 SNHLY and CDR2 FYNNEI. The CDR3 runs to 16 residues. Unmatched junction bases numbered 11, after V lost 6 bases and J lost 4 bases. The CDR3 nucleotides are TGTGCCAGCAGGAGGGACAGGGGTTCGTTTAGCACTGAAGCTTTCTTT. Protein product: CASRRDRGSFSTEAFF.

The rearrangement links TRBV28 to TRBJ1-5; perhaps TRBD1 as D (6 bases). The CDR3 consists of 14 residues. V shed 7 bases and J shed 4 bases, with 14 bases lying between them. The germline V gene encodes CDR1 MDHEN and CDR2 SYDVKM. The CDR3 DNA is TGTGCCAGCAAGGCGGGGGCGGGAAATCAGCCCCAGCATTTT. It translates to CASKAGAGNQPQHF.

This clone has just a few counts. The chain combines TRBV6-4 with TRBJ1-1; tentatively, D is TRBD1 (6 bases). The germline CDR1 and CDR2 sequences are MRHNA and SNTAGT. The CDR3 covers 13 residues. Deletions cut 6 bases from V and 2 bases from J, with 10 bases between. The CDR3 nucleotides read TGTGCCAGCAGACAGGGATATAACACTGAAGCTTTCTTT. Translation gives CASRQGYNTEAFF.

A word on this clone: One end of the junction is discordant with germline, which a read error may explain. The V and J genes are TRBV11-2 and TRBJ2-4; TRBD2 aligns across 9 bases. This CDR3 region has 12 residues. Germline CDR1 SGHAT, CDR2 FQNNGV. The CDR3 DNA sequence: TGTGCCAGCAGCCCCGGGACTAGCCTAAAACATTTC. Encoded protein: CASSPGTSLKHF.

In its sample, this clone was seen once. The chain is built from TRBV11-2 and TRBJ2-3; TRBD2 agrees at 12 bases. V was clipped by 5 bases and J by 6 bases; unmatched bases: 9. Germline V CDR1 and CDR2: SGHAT, FQNNGV. CDR3 length: 16 amino acids. The CDR3 DNA is TGTGCCAGCAGCCTCAGACTAGCGGGAGTGTGGGATACGCAGTATTTT. Protein sequence: CASSLRLAGVWDTQYF.

CDR3 amino acids: CASSLDGSNQYYGYTF. The CDR3 DNA follows: TGTGCCAGCAGCTTAGACGGTTCAAACCAATACTATGGCTACACCTTC. V gene TRBV7-9 combines with J gene TRBJ1-2; D gene unclear. CDR1 and CDR2 from the germline V gene are SEHNR and FQNEAQ (reference sequence). Trimming took off 1 base at V and 3 bases at J, with 15 bases between the two ends. The CDR3 covers 16 residues.

This chain joins TRBV7-2 and TRBJ2-1; 9 nucleotides match TRBD2. Germline values: CDR1 SGHTA, CDR2 FQGNSA. CDR3 length equals 15 residues. With 2 bases clipped from V and 6 bases from J, the junction kept 5 bases outside the gene matches. CDR3 region: CASSLLAGVINEQFF. The CDR3 DNA reads as TGTGCCAGCAGCTTATTAGCGGGAGTGATCAATGAGCAGTTCTTC.

The chain has TRBV19 and TRBJ2-7; 9 bases map to TRBD1. CDR3 length equals 14 residues. Looked up from germline, CDR1 is LNHDA and CDR2 is SQIVND (reference sequence). Losses at the gene ends were 3 bases for V and 5 bases for J; bases not matched to a gene: 5. The CDR3 is CASSIVHRGHEQYF. Written as DNA, the CDR3 is TGTGCCAGTAGTATTGTGCACAGGGGGCACGAGCAGTACTTC.

The V call is TRBV27, the J call TRBJ1-2; the match to TRBD1 covers 11 bases. The CDR3 runs to 15 residues. J was trimmed by 7 bases and V by 5 bases; bases with no gene match: 9. Germline lookup yields CDR1 MNHEY and CDR2 SMNVEV (reference sequence). The CDR3 bases are TGTGCCAGCAGTCAACCAGGACAGGGGGCACGTGGCTACACCTTC. Its translation is CASSQPGQGARGYTF.